This T cell receptor (beta chain) comes out of a study of T cells in women clearing cervical HPV infection. Study summary: Case blood was drawn a median approximately five months after lesion detection. With HLA typing for only a few women, HLA confounding remains possible.

Study-wide results and limits: Each sample's T-cell count was unknown, possibly confounding richness.

This CDR3 has 12 residues. Per the germline V gene, CDR1 is SNHLY and CDR2 is FYNNEI. Trimming pared 4 bases from V and 3 bases from J, leaving 5 bases between. TCRdb keeps only in-frame clones here, not all; method: immunoSEQ multiplex PCR. The sample yields about 23,000 clones, of which the top ten take up about 9%. Notes on this clone: Its specificity is not known. The DNA ends 3 residues before the CDR3 does, and the rest of the CDR3 is filled in from the germline J gene.

This chain connects TRBV2 to TRBJ2-3; D call uncertain. Sequenced sample: blood buffy coat. This TCR was recovered from a woman between 18 and 69 years old with a cervical HPV16 infection that either progressed to CIN3+ or cleared (not recorded which). CDR3 DNA (partial): TGTGCCAGCAGTGCAGAGACAGATACG. It yields the protein CASSAETDT. The complete CDR3 reads CASSAETDTQYF.